This is a list of T cell receptor beta chains from one sample in a study of vaccination and CD4 T cells after COVID-19. TCRdb analysed the PCR reads with MiXCR anew, one entry per CDR3 protein. The table has 20,000 to 25,000 distinct CDR3 sequences, 44% seen once. These TCRs' antigens remain unknown. The specimen was CD4+ T cells from blood, cultured in vitro, collected before SARS-CoV-2 vaccination. The receptors shown here come from a human donor who received a COVID-19 vaccine. Each CDR3 is given without its conserved first and last residue. Each record gives: CDR3 protein, J gene, V gene.

cdr3_aa: ASSSYGGAGETQY
j_call: TRBJ2-5
v_call: TRBV12-3/TRBV12-4

cdr3_aa: ASSLSGSSGNTIY
j_call: TRBJ1-3
v_call: TRBV6-1

cdr3_aa: ASSLGYLGRDQPQH
j_call: TRBJ1-5
v_call: TRBV5-1

cdr3_aa: ASSTRDRASGYT
j_call: TRBJ1-2
v_call: TRBV7-8

cdr3_aa: ASSLGTGASGNTIY
j_call: TRBJ1-3
v_call: TRBV7-8

cdr3_aa: ASSIAPSPNGYT
j_call: TRBJ1-2
v_call: TRBV19

cdr3_aa: ASSEMGSGSFYEQY
j_call: TRBJ2-7
v_call: TRBV6-1

cdr3_aa: ASSLGPSGGARVSQY
j_call: TRBJ2-3
v_call: TRBV7-6

cdr3_aa: ASSIAVSGDNGNIQY
j_call: TRBJ2-4
v_call: TRBV19

cdr3_aa: ASSLVVGTDTQY
j_call: TRBJ2-3
v_call: TRBV5-1

cdr3_aa: ASSLTGTGGMVDTQY
j_call: TRBJ2-3
v_call: TRBV5-6

cdr3_aa: ASSYGGRGHNTEAF
j_call: TRBJ1-1
v_call: TRBV6-5

cdr3_aa: ASSLLGQGIAGANVLT
j_call: TRBJ2-6
v_call: TRBV27

cdr3_aa: AISIDRGNTEAF
j_call: TRBJ1-1
v_call: TRBV10-3

cdr3_aa: ASSLQGNTEAF
j_call: TRBJ1-1
v_call: TRBV19

cdr3_aa: ASSPLRGTDSNYGYT
j_call: TRBJ1-2
v_call: TRBV21-1

cdr3_aa: ASSFPGQGAVEQY
j_call: TRBJ2-7
v_call: TRBV5-1

cdr3_aa: ASSSRTVLDTEAF
j_call: TRBJ1-1
v_call: TRBV7-2

cdr3_aa: ASSLYGTGDTEAF
j_call: TRBJ1-1
v_call: TRBV5-1

cdr3_aa: ASSPRTVFQETQY
j_call: TRBJ2-5
v_call: TRBV7-6

cdr3_aa: ASSDTTGYTDTQY
j_call: TRBJ2-3
v_call: TRBV25-1

cdr3_aa: ASSLRGRGTPSTDTQY
j_call: TRBJ2-3
v_call: TRBV7-8

cdr3_aa: SARPGAGNQPQH
j_call: TRBJ1-5
v_call: TRBV20-1

cdr3_aa: ASSVGLAVGETQY
j_call: TRBJ2-5
v_call: TRBV2

cdr3_aa: ASSFFTDSNSPPH
j_call: TRBJ1-6
v_call: TRBV5-1

cdr3_aa: ASSINIGANQPQH
j_call: TRBJ1-5
v_call: TRBV19

cdr3_aa: ASSLDERIYGYT
j_call: TRBJ1-2
v_call: TRBV7-2

cdr3_aa: ASSLGLAGDVETQY
j_call: TRBJ2-5
v_call: TRBV11-3

cdr3_aa: AWDRRRGDTEAF
j_call: TRBJ1-1
v_call: TRBV30

cdr3_aa: ASSELPVDRGDTGELF
j_call: TRBJ2-2
v_call: TRBV6-4

cdr3_aa: ASSYIPKGVSPLH
j_call: TRBJ1-6
v_call: TRBV21-1

cdr3_aa: ASSLADRGEAF
j_call: TRBJ1-1
v_call: TRBV12-3/TRBV12-4

cdr3_aa: AISESVDTEAF
j_call: TRBJ1-1
v_call: TRBV10-3

cdr3_aa: ASSAGTSGPDTQY
j_call: TRBJ2-3
v_call: TRBV5-1

cdr3_aa: ASSESTEADTQY
j_call: TRBJ2-3
v_call: TRBV10-1

cdr3_aa: SASGTEEAF
j_call: TRBJ1-1
v_call: TRBV20-1

cdr3_aa: SARDFGPGSQPQH
j_call: TRBJ1-5
v_call: TRBV20-1

cdr3_aa: ASSYTGTGEAGELF
j_call: TRBJ2-2
v_call: TRBV5-6

cdr3_aa: AISVGSNSPLH
j_call: TRBJ1-6
v_call: TRBV10-3

cdr3_aa: ASSLPAGGLQETQY
j_call: TRBJ2-5
v_call: TRBV5-4

cdr3_aa: ASSPGPGGNQPQH
j_call: TRBJ1-5
v_call: TRBV5-5

cdr3_aa: ASRGQSFDGYT
j_call: TRBJ1-2
v_call: TRBV5-1

cdr3_aa: ASSQEREPPDGYT
j_call: TRBJ1-2
v_call: TRBV6-4

cdr3_aa: SASNLAGGQETQY
j_call: TRBJ2-5
v_call: TRBV20-1

cdr3_aa: SARDLGGTAEKLF
j_call: TRBJ1-4
v_call: TRBV20-1

cdr3_aa: SAGGQFSNQPQH
j_call: TRBJ1-5
v_call: TRBV20-1

cdr3_aa: SAGGTGYNGYT
j_call: TRBJ1-2
v_call: TRBV20-1

cdr3_aa: SVQGRRAGFTDTQY
j_call: TRBJ2-3
v_call: TRBV20-1

cdr3_aa: ATSGTNTGELF
j_call: TRBJ2-2
v_call: TRBV24-1

cdr3_aa: SVVREVAKRNQPQH
j_call: TRBJ1-5
v_call: TRBV29-1

cdr3_aa: ASSISRTGANEKLF
j_call: TRBJ1-4
v_call: TRBV19

cdr3_aa: ASSWGVGTGDSPLH
j_call: TRBJ1-6
v_call: TRBV5-3

cdr3_aa: ASSGLADQNYEQY
j_call: TRBJ2-7
v_call: TRBV6-1

cdr3_aa: ASSLRGQVNQPQH
j_call: TRBJ1-5
v_call: TRBV7-2

cdr3_aa: ASSGDMNTEAF
j_call: TRBJ1-1
v_call: TRBV6-1

cdr3_aa: ASSPRRTFPMNTEAF
j_call: TRBJ1-1
v_call: TRBV18

cdr3_aa: ASSPSAGRGYT
j_call: TRBJ1-2
v_call: TRBV6-4